The rows below give T cell receptor beta chains drawn from one sample of a study of T cells in Graves' hyperthyroidism and ophthalmopathy. TCRdb analysed the multiplex PCR reads with MiXCR anew, one entry per CDR3 protein. The sample includes tens of thousands of distinct CDR3 sequences, about 53% of them seen just once. Sequenced input: peripheral blood or thyroid tissue (not recorded which). The source is a young man with Graves' hyperthyroidism. CDR3s include the opening cysteine and the closing phenylalanine or tryptophan. Fields, in order: clone size, J gene, D gene, V gene, CDR3 protein, CDR3 DNA. D genes are given only for firm matches. Only part of the rows carry a size: once, few, many, or a class if the clone is expanded.

- | TRBJ2-7 | TRBD2 | TRBV30 | CAWKRDNFGSYEQYF | TGTGCCTGGAAGCGGGATAATTTTGGCTCCTACGAGCAGTACTTC
once | TRBJ1-5 | - | TRBV10-3 | CAISERDINSNQPQHF | TGTGCCATCAGTGAAAGAGACATCAATAGCAATCAGCCCCAGCATTTT
- | TRBJ1-2 | TRBD1 | TRBV10-3 | CAISEVSGTGGEDGYTF | TGTGCCATCAGTGAAGTTTCCGGGACAGGGGGCGAAGATGGCTACACCTTC
many | TRBJ2-6 | - | TRBV19 | CASTRGVHPSGANVLTF | TGTGCCAGTACCAGAGGGGTACACCCCTCTGGGGCCAACGTCCTGACTTTC
many | TRBJ1-6 | - | TRBV7-9 | CASSSLYYSPLHF | TGTGCCAGCAGCTCCCTCTACTATTCACCCCTCCACTTT
once | TRBJ1-6 | TRBD1 | TRBV11-1 | CASSLEGGTGVSPLHF | TGTGCCAGCAGCTTAGAAGGCGGGACAGGGGTATCACCCCTCCACTTT
- | TRBJ2-5 | TRBD2 | TRBV9 | CASSVRDSGGGNQETQYF | TGTGCCAGCAGCGTCCGAGATAGTGGCGGGGGGAACCAAGAGACCCAGTACTTC
medium-sized | TRBJ2-5 | TRBD1 | TRBV6-1 | CASKGQGTRAQYF | TGTGCCAGCAAGGGACAGGGGACTAGGGCCCAGTACTTC
few | TRBJ2-7 | TRBD2 | TRBV20-1 | CSARLAGGTYEQYF | TGCAGTGCTAGGCTAGCGGGAGGGACCTACGAGCAGTACTTC
many | TRBJ2-3 | - | TRBV7-2 | CASSRDKIQDTQYF | TGTGCCAGCAGCCGGGACAAGATCCAAGATACGCAGTATTTT
many | TRBJ1-2 | - | TRBV7-9 | CASSLIPNYGYTF | TGTGCCAGCAGCTTAATACCTAACTATGGCTACACCTTC
- | TRBJ2-6 | - | TRBV29-1 | CSVATGPAGANVLTF | TGCAGCGTTGCGACAGGTCCGGCTGGGGCCAACGTCCTGACTTTC
many | TRBJ2-5 | TRBD1 | TRBV4-2 | CASSTRTGMETQYF | TGTGCCAGCAGCACCCGGACAGGGATGGAGACCCAGTACTTC
many | TRBJ2-6 | - | TRBV7-2 | CASSQRGAYGANVLTF | TGTGCCAGCAGCCAAAGGGGGGCTTATGGGGCCAACGTCCTGACTTTC
- | TRBJ1-1 | TRBD1 | TRBV2 | CASRLVTGAFF | TGTGCCAGCAGACTCGTGACAGGGGCTTTCTTT
many | TRBJ2-5 | - | TRBV28 | CASSLLGGLVETQYF | TGTGCCAGCAGTTTACTAGGGGGGTTGGTAGAGACCCAGTACTTC
- | TRBJ1-2 | - | TRBV7-9 | CASSSTTNIWVYGYTF | TGTGCCAGCAGCTCCACAACAAACATATGGGTCTATGGCTACACCTTC
many | TRBJ2-7 | - | TRBV6-2/TRBV6-3 | CAIAAASPYEQYF | TGTGCCATCGCTGCGGCTAGTCCCTACGAGCAGTACTTC
- | TRBJ2-3 | TRBD2 | TRBV19 | CASSNRGGADTQYF | TGTGCCAGTAGTAACCGGGGGGGGGCAGATACGCAGTATTTT
- | TRBJ1-2 | TRBD1 | TRBV6-2/TRBV6-3 | CASRSTTGKYGCAF | TGTGCCAGCAGATCTACGACAGGGAAGTATGGCTGCGCCTTC
many | TRBJ2-2 | - | TRBV19 | CASSMGAGTGELFF | TGTGCCAGTAGTATGGGGGCTGGGACCGGGGAGCTGTTTTTT
- | TRBJ2-7 | - | TRBV7-3 | CASSFRAGTSYEQYF | TGTGCCAGCAGTTTTCGGGCGGGAACCTCCTACGAGCAGTACTTC
- | TRBJ2-7 | TRBD2 | TRBV15 | CATLSTSGAYEQYF | TGTGCCACCCTATCGACTAGCGGAGCCTACGAGCAGTACTTC
many | TRBJ1-6 | - | TRBV9 | CASSVSSSYNSPLHF | TGTGCCAGCAGCGTGAGTAGCTCCTATAATTCACCCCTCCACTTT
many | TRBJ1-1 | - | TRBV7-2 | CASSQSFVNTEAFF | TGTGCCAGCAGCCAAAGTTTCGTGAACACTGAAGCTTTCTTT
few | TRBJ2-2 | TRBD2 | TRBV7-3 | CASSPPPYGRESAGELFF | TGTGCCAGCAGTCCCCCCCCCTATGGGCGGGAGTCCGCCGGGGAGCTGTTTTTT
many | TRBJ2-3 | - | TRBV5-4 | CASSLFTSSTDTQYF | TGTGCCAGCAGCTTGTTCACCTCTAGCACAGATACGCAGTATTTT
many | TRBJ2-7 | TRBD2 | TRBV7-2 | CASSQMAGGPYEQYF | TGTGCCAGCAGCCAAATGGCGGGGGGCCCTTACGAGCAGTACTTC
- | TRBJ1-5 | - | TRBV19 | CASSVLGPAGQPQHF | TGTGCCAGTAGTGTACTAGGGCCGGCCGGGCAGCCCCAGCATTTT
- | TRBJ1-5 | - | TRBV12-3/TRBV12-4 | CAISGERSQPQHF | TGTGCCATCAGTGGGGAAAGGAGTCAGCCCCAGCATTTT
- | TRBJ1-2 | - | TRBV12-3/TRBV12-4 | CASSLGKEANYGYTF | TGTGCCAGCAGTTTAGGAAAGGAGGCTAACTATGGCTACACCTTC
- | TRBJ1-6 | - | TRBV7-2 | CASSLGLGRMENSPLHF | TGTGCCAGCAGCTTAGGACTGGGACGGATGGAGAATTCACCCCTCCACTTT
- | TRBJ2-6 | - | TRBV10-2 | CASAGSTLSGANVLTF | TGCGCCAGCGCGGGCAGTACTCTCTCTGGGGCCAACGTCCTGACTTTC
many | TRBJ1-4 | TRBD1 | TRBV7-9 | CASSSSSPGQGPLGVFF | TGTGCCAGCAGCTCGTCCTCCCCGGGACAGGGGCCGCTTGGTGTGTTTTTT
many | TRBJ2-7 | - | TRBV12-3/TRBV12-4 | CASSFYQGGSRWYEQYF | TGTGCCAGCAGTTTTTATCAGGGGGGATCACGTTGGTACGAGCAGTACTTC
few | TRBJ1-2 | - | TRBV24-1 | CATSLDKHYGYTF | TGTGCCACCAGCCTGGACAAGCACTATGGCTACACCTTC
- | TRBJ1-1 | - | TRBV7-2 | CASSLDRTSFF | TGTGCCAGCAGCTTAGACCGTACGTCTTTCTTT
once | TRBJ1-4 | - | TRBV14 | CASSQVTGGGTNEKLYF | TGTGCCAGCAGCCAAGTTACGGGAGGGGGAACTAATGAAAAGCTGTATTTT
- | TRBJ1-1 | - | TRBV15 | CATSRGGGNTEAFF | TGTGCCACCAGCAGAGGGGGAGGGAACACTGAAGCTTTCTTT
- | TRBJ1-1 | - | TRBV29-1 | CSVGGEGQNMNTEAFF | TGCAGCGTCGGGGGGGAGGGACAAAACATGAACACTGAAGCTTTCTTT